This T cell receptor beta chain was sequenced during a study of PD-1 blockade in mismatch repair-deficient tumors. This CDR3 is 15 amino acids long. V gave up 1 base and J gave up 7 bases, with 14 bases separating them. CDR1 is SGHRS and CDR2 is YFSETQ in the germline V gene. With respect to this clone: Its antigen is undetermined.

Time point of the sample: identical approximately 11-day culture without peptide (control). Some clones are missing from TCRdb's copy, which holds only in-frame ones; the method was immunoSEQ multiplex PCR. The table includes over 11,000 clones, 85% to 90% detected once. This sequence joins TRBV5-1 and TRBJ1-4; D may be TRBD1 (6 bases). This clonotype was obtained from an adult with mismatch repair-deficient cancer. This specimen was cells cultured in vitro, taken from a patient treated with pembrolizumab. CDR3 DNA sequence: TGCGCCAGCAGCTTGACGTCGCAGGGGAGTGAAAAACTGTTTTTT. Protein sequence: CASSLTSQGSEKLFF. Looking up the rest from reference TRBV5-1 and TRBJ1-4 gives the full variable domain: KAGVTQTPRYLIKTRGQQVTLSCSPISGHRSVSWYQQTPGQGLQFLFEYFSETQRNKGNFPGRFSGRQFSNSRSEMNVSTLELGDSALYLCASSLTSQGSEKLFFGSGTQLSVL.